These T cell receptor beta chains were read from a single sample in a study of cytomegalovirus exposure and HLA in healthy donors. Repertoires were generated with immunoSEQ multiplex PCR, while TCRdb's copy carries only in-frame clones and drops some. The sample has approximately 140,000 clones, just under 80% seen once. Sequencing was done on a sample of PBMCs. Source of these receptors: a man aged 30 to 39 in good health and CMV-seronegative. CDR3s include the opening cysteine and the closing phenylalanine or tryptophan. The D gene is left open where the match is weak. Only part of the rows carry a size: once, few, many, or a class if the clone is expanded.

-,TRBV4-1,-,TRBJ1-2,CASSQGSSLPHYGYTF,TGCGCCAGCAGCCAAGGGTCGAGCCTCCCTCACTATGGCTACACCTTC
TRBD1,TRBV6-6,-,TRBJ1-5,CASSPTGGSPNQPQHF,TGTGCCAGCAGTCCGACAGGGGGATCACCCAATCAGCCCCAGCATTTT
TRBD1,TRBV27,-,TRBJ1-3,CASSLLGQENSGNTIYF,TGTGCCAGCAGTTTACTAGGACAGGAGAACTCTGGAAACACCATATATTTT
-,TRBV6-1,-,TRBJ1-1,CASSDQAGWNTEAFF,TGTGCCAGCAGTGACCAAGCAGGGTGGAACACTGAAGCTTTCTTT
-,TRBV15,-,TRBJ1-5,CATSRDAGRQPQHF,TGTGCCACCAGCAGAGATGCGGGGAGGCAGCCCCAGCATTTT
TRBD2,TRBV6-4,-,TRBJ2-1,CASSDSAAGVNEQFF,TGTGCCAGCAGTGACTCGGCAGCGGGAGTTAATGAGCAGTTCTTC
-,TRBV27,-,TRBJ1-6,CASSGQALYNSPLHF,TGTGCCAGCAGTGGACAAGCCCTCTATAATTCACCCCTCCACTTT
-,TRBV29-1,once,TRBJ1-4,CSVATNLEGEKLFF,TGCAGCGTTGCCACCAACCTGGAGGGTGAAAAACTGTTTTTT
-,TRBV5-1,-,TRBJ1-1,CASSLRGVDVNTEAFF,TGCGCCAGCAGCTTGAGAGGAGTCGACGTTAACACTGAAGCTTTCTTT
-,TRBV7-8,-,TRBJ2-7,CASSLLRDEQYF,TGTGCCAGCAGCTTACTGCGAGACGAGCAGTACTTC
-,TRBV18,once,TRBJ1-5,CASSPQDSINQPQHF,TGTGCCAGCTCACCACAGGACAGTATAAATCAGCCCCAGCATTTT
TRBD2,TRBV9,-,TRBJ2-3,CASSAAGRDTQYF,TGTGCCAGCAGCGCCGCCGGGAGGGATACGCAGTATTTT
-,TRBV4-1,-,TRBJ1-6,CASSQATPITYNSPLHF,TGCGCCAGCAGCCAAGCTACCCCGATTACCTATAATTCACCCCTCCACTTT
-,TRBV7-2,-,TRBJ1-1,CASSSTTGTMNTEAFF,TGTGCCAGCAGCTCCACGACAGGAACCATGAACACTGAAGCTTTCTTT
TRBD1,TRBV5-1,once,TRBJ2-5,CASSPGTGVGETQYF,TGCGCCAGCAGCCCCGGGACAGGGGTCGGAGAGACCCAGTACTTC
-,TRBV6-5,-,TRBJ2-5,CASSPPRGWRETQYF,TGTGCCAGCAGCCCCCCCCGGGGATGGCGGGAGACCCAGTACTTC
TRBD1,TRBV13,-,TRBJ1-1,CASSSITGVGTEAFF,TGTGCCAGCAGCTCGATCACAGGGGTTGGCACTGAAGCTTTCTTT
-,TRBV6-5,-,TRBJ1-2,CASSYLAGRDGYTF,TGTGCCAGCAGTTACTTGGCAGGCAGGGATGGCTACACCTTC
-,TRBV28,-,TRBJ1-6,CASSPGGDGNSPLHF,TGTGCCAGCAGTCCGGGAGGGGATGGAAATTCACCCCTCCACTTT
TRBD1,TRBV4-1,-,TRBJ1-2,CASSHGRTRQGDGYPF,TGCGCCAGCAGCCACGGAAGAACTCGACAGGGTGATGGCTACCCCTTC
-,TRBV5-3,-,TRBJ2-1,CARSLEVWAGRYNEQFF,TGTGCCAGAAGCTTGGAGGTTTGGGCGGGGAGATACAATGAGCAGTTCTTC
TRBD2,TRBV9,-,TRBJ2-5,CASSPQGLAGKETQYF,TGTGCCAGCAGCCCCCAGGGACTAGCGGGAAAAGAGACCCAGTACTTC
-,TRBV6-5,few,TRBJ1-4,CASSPDAGDEKLFF,TGTGCCAGCAGCCCAGACGCAGGGGACGAAAAACTGTTTTTT
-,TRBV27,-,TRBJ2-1,CASSPYSYNEQFF,TGTGCCAGCAGTCCCTACTCCTACAATGAGCAGTTCTTC
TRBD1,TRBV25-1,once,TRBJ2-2,CASSTSDRPPTGELFF,TGTGCCAGCAGTACCTCGGACAGGCCCCCCACCGGGGAGCTGTTTTTT
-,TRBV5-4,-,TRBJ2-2,CASSRAGWSGVGTGELFF,TGTGCCAGCAGCCGGGCCGGTTGGTCGGGAGTGGGCACCGGGGAGCTGTTTTTT
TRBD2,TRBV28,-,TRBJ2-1,CASSLGTSMQFF,TGTGCCAGCAGCCTCGGGACTAGCATGCAGTTCTTC
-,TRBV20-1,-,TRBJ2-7,CSARRPPEQYF,TGCAGTGCTAGGCGTCCGCCCGAGCAGTACTTC
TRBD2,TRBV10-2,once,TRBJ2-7,CASSQRTSGKNEQYF,TGCGCCAGCAGTCAAAGGACTAGCGGGAAAAACGAGCAGTACTTC
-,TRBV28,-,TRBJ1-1,CASSFSGQFGKNTEAFF,TGTGCCAGCAGTTTCTCCGGACAGTTTGGTAAGAACACTGAAGCTTTCTTT
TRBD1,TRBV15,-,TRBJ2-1,CATSRVTGKHNEQFF,TGTGCCACCAGCAGAGTGACAGGGAAACACAATGAGCAGTTCTTC
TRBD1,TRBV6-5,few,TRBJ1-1,CASSFSGTGGTEAFF,TGTGCCAGCAGTTTTTCCGGGACAGGGGGCACTGAAGCTTTCTTT
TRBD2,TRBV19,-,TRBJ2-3,CASSIGSGGTDTQYF,TGTGCCAGTAGTATAGGAAGCGGGGGGACAGATACGCAGTATTTT
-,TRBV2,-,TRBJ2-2,CASSGLGGTGELFF,TGTGCCAGCAGTGGTCTAGGTGGGACCGGGGAGCTGTTTTTT
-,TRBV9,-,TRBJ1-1,CASSVDGRAVAFF,TGTGCCAGCAGCGTAGATGGCAGGGCGGTTGCTTTCTTT
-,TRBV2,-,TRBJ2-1,CASSANDLANSYNEQFF,TGTGCCAGCAGTGCGAACGATCTAGCGAATTCCTACAATGAGCAGTTCTTC
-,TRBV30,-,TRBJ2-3,CAWSVSTDTQYF,TGTGCCTGGAGCGTTAGCACAGATACGCAGTATTTT
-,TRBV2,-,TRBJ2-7,CASSEWRQAITYEQYF,TGTGCCAGCAGTGAATGGCGACAGGCGATTACCTACGAGCAGTACTTC
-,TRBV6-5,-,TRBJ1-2,CASSTGGVYGYTF,TGTGCCAGCAGTACGGGGGGCGTGTATGGCTACACCTTC
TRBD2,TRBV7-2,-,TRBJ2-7,CASSLQLAGTYEQYF,TGTGCCAGCAGCTTACAACTAGCGGGGACCTACGAGCAGTACTTC
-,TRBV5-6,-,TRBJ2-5,CASSPHQTQYF,TGTGCCAGCAGCCCCCATCAGACCCAGTACTTC